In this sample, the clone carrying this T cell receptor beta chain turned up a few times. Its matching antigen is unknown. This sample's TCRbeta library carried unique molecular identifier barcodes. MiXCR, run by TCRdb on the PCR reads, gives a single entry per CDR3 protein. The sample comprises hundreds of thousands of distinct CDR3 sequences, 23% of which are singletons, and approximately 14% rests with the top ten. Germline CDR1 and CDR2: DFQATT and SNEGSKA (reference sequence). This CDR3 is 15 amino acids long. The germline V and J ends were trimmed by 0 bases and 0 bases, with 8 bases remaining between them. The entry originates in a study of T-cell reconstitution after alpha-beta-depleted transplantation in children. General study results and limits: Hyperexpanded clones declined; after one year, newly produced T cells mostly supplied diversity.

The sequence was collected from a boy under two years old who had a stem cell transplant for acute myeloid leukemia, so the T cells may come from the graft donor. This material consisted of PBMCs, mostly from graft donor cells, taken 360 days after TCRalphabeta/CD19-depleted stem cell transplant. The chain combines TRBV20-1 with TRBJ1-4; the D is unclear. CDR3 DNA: TGCAGTGCTAGAGATCTGGAGGCAACTAATGAAAAACTGTTTTTT. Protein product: CSARDLEATNEKLFF.